This T cell receptor (beta chain) was sequenced for a study of OX40 agonist ivuxolimab in advanced cancers. Study-wide results and caveats: Within 6 weeks, CD4+ and CD8+ blood T cells expanded clonally at 0.1 to 3.0 mg/kg. CD8+ T cells averaged more expanded clones than CD4+.

TCRdb's copy holds only in-frame clones and misses some; the assay was immunoSEQ multiplex PCR. This table holds under 60,000 clones, 90% found once. The CDR3 spans 16 residues. Between the trimmed V and J ends, which lost 8 bases and 0 bases, there was a span of 17 bases. Germline-derived CDR1 and CDR2 are MDHEN and SYDVKM. As for this clone: The antigen remains unidentified.

The sample here was CD4+ or CD8+ T cells sorted from blood, taken in a trial of the OX40 agonist ivuxolimab. This chain connects TRBV28 to TRBJ1-3; no clear D gene. This clonotype originated in an adult with an advanced solid tumor such as melanoma, head and neck, liver or kidney cancer. CDR3 sequence (DNA): TGTGCCAGCGTCCCCGGAGGCGCCTCCTCTGGAAACACCATATATTTT. This gives the protein CASVPGGASSGNTIYF.